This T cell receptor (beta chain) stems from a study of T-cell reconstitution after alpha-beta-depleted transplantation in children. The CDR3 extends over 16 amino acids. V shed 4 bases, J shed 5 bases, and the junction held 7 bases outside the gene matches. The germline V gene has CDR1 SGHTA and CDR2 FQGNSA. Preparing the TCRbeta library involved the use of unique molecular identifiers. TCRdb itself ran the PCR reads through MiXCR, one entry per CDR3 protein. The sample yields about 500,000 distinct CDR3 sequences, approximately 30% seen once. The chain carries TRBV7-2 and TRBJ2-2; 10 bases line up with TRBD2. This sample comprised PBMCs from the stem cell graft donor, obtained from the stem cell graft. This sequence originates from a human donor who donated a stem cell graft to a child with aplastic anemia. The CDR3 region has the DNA TGTGCCAGCAGCTCCTGGACTAGCGGAATTACCGGGGAGCTGTTTTTT. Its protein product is CASSSWTSGITGELFF.